These 3 T cell receptor beta chains originate from one sample sequenced in a study of blood T cell repertoires in COVID-19. The repertoire was sequenced with immunoSEQ multiplex PCR; TCRdb's copy has only in-frame clones and lacks some. The repertoire holds 45,000 to 50,000 clones, 88% seen once, with 8% in the top ten. Sequencing used peripheral blood. The receptors were gathered from a man aged 45 to 65 with acute or convalescent COVID-19.

The V call is TRBV7-9, the J call TRBJ1-1; D is ambiguous. Germline CDR1 reads SEHNR; CDR2 reads FQNEAQ (reference sequence). The CDR3 has 13 amino acids. Trimming pared 2 bases from V and 0 bases from J, leaving 4 bases between. CDR3 sequence (DNA): TGTGCCAGCAGCTTACTCGTGAACACTGAAGCTTTCTTT. It specifies CASSLLVNTEAFF. Together with reference TRBV7-9 and TRBJ1-1, the CDR3 gives the full variable domain: DTGVSQNPRHKITKRGQNVTFRCDPISEHNRLYWYRQTLGQGPEFLTYFQNEAQLEKSRLLSDRFSAERPKGSFSTLEIQRTEQGDSAMYLCASSLLVNTEAFFGQGTRLTVV.

The V gene is TRBV6-6, the J gene TRBJ1-2; perhaps TRBD1 as D (6 bases). CDR3 length equals 15 residues. Germline CDR1 reads MNHNY; CDR2 reads SVGAGI (reference sequence). V was shortened by 7 bases and J by 0 bases, with 15 bases between the two germline ends. DNA of the CDR3: TGTGCCAGCACCTACATGGACAGATCTAACTATGGCTACACCTTC. Translation gives CASTYMDRSNYGYTF.

V and J are TRBV2 and TRBJ1-1, with TRBD1 identical over 8 bases. CDR3 length equals 14 residues. V was pared by 8 bases and J by 0 bases, with 5 bases of the junction left unmatched. Germline V gene sequence: CDR1 SNHLY, CDR2 FYNNEI. CDR3 loop: CASLSDRVNTEAFF. Written as DNA, the CDR3 is TGTGCCAGCCTTTCGGACAGGGTGAACACTGAAGCTTTCTTT.